This record looks at one TCR beta chain sequence and its context. The data were taken from a study of blood T cell repertoires in COVID-19. Study details: Some COVID-19 samples were acute and others convalescent; all came from the United States, Italy and Spain. The cDNA or gDNA used as material had been derived from T cells, B-cell-depleted T cells, or PBMCs.

In the authors' methods: Nucleated cell counts were estimated from reference gene primer amplification. Clones were sequenced by immunoSEQ multiplex PCR, and TCRdb holds only the in-frame ones, with some missing. V and J calls plus clone size are reproduced from that table; the DNA served to infer D and trimming. The table lists fewer than 250,000 clones, under 80% of them singletons. Trimming cost V 1 base and J 6 bases, with 14 bases left between them. CDR1 and CDR2 (germline): MGHDK, SYGVNS. The CDR3 loop spans 15 amino acids. The chain carries TRBV25-1 and TRBJ2-3; a possible D gene is TRBD1 (5 bases). The source is a woman aged 50 to 60 with acute or convalescent COVID-19. The sample taken for sequencing was peripheral blood. DNA of the CDR3: TGTGCCAGCAGTGAATTTACCAGGGATGTGGATACGCAGTATTTT. This codes for CASSEFTRDVDTQYF. The full variable domain, rest sourced from reference TRBV25-1 and TRBJ2-3, is EADIYQTPRYLVIGTGKKITLECSQTMGHDKMYWYQQDPGMELHLIHYSYGVNSTEKGDLSSESTVSRIRTEHFPLTLESARPSHTSQYLCASSEFTRDVDTQYFGPGTRLTVL.